Listed here are 27 T cell receptor beta chains from one sample, sequenced in a study of blood T cell repertoires in COVID-19. Assay used: immunoSEQ multiplex PCR; TCRdb lists only in-frame clones, some missing. The repertoire holds roughly 250,000 clones, with almost 85% as singletons. Material for sequencing was peripheral blood. The receptors stem from a woman of 80 years or more with acute or convalescent COVID-19.

The gene calls are TRBV6-6 and TRBJ2-3; D ambiguous. CDR3 size: 13 residues. Trimming removed 2 bases at V and 4 bases at J, with 7 bases between. Germline V CDR1 and CDR2: MNHNY, SVGAGI (reference sequence). The CDR3 nucleotides are TGTGCCAGCAGTTACCGGTCGGCAGATACGCAGTATTTT. Residues: CASSYRSADTQYF.

This clone has only one observation. The V gene is TRBV2, the J gene TRBJ1-6; D is uncertain. V gave up 3 bases and J gave up 7 bases, with 10 bases separating them. The CDR3 length is 14 residues. CDR1 is SNHLY and CDR2 is FYNNEI in the germline V gene. This CDR3 is CASSEIARNSPLHF. CDR3 bases: TGTGCCAGCAGTGAGATAGCGCGAAATTCACCCCTCCACTTT.

This chain connects TRBV3-1 (or the pseudogene TRBV3-2) to TRBJ1-3; 7 nucleotides agree with TRBD1. This CDR3 region has 15 residues. Germline-derived CDR1 and CDR2 are LGHDT and YNNKEL (reference sequence). The V and J ends lost 4 bases and 3 bases, in that order; junction bases with no gene match: 6. The CDR3: CASSPLRTGGNTIYF. The CDR3 bases are TGTGCCAGCAGCCCCTTAAGGACAGGTGGAAACACCATATATTTT.

The chain carries TRBV5-4 and TRBJ2-3, with D possibly matching TRBD2 (6 bases). The CDR3 runs 16 residues. Trimming removed 5 bases from V and 0 bases from J, with 16 bases in between. Germline CDR1 is SGHNT and CDR2 is YYREEE (reference sequence). CDR3 in amino acids: CASSPSQLASTDTQYF. The CDR3 nucleotides are TGTGCCAGCAGTCCCTCTCAACTAGCTAGCACAGATACGCAGTATTTT.

V usage is TRBV15 and J usage is TRBJ2-4, with 7 bases aligning to TRBD2. The length of the CDR3 is 17 residues. V gave up 0 bases and J gave up 5 bases; unmatched junction bases: 10. The germline V gene encodes CDR1 LNHNV and CDR2 YYDKDF (reference sequence). In nucleotides, the CDR3 is TGTGCCACCAGCAGAGATAAACCGGGACGGGGGGAAAACATTCAGTACTTC. Translation gives CATSRDKPGRGENIQYF.

The chain recombines TRBV2 with TRBJ2-3; 9 nucleotides agree with TRBD1. The CDR3 has 16 amino acids. Trimming at V came to 6 bases and at J to 1 base, leaving 8 bases not matched to a gene. Germline V CDR1 and CDR2: SNHLY, FYNNEI. CDR3: CASSTGTGRGTDTQYF. DNA for the CDR3: TGTGCCAGCAGCACCGGGACAGGGAGAGGCACAGATACGCAGTATTTT.

This clone is a singleton in its sample. This chain connects TRBV12-3 or TRBV12-4 to TRBJ2-7, with D uncertain. The ends were cut back, 6 bases at V and 5 bases at J, with 14 bases in the middle. The CDR3 is 13 amino acids. CDR3 residues: CASSSGFQNEQYF. In DNA form, the CDR3 reads TGTGCCAGCAGCTCCGGGTTTCAAAACGAGCAGTACTTC.

The V call is TRBV11-2, the J call TRBJ2-1; perhaps TRBD2 as D (5 bases). Germline CDR1 and CDR2: SGHAT and FQNNGV. V lost 0 bases and J 5 bases, leaving 17 bases between the germline ends. The CDR3 is 17 residues long. The DNA for the CDR3 is TGTGCCAGCAGCTTAGATTCCGTGGGAGTATCGCACAATGAGCAGTTCTTC. As protein: CASSLDSVGVSHNEQFF.

The gene calls are TRBV2 and TRBJ2-1; D uncertain. CDR1 and CDR2 from the germline V gene are SNHLY and FYNNEI. Trimming removed 8 bases at V and 4 bases at J, with 9 bases between. CDR3 length equals 12 residues. The CDR3 loop reads CASAGFYNEQFF. In nucleotides, the CDR3 is TGTGCCAGCGCCGGGTTTTACAATGAGCAGTTCTTC.

This clone showed up just a few times. This chain joins TRBV7-2 and TRBJ1-2; perhaps TRBD1 as D (5 bases). The CDR3 consists of 16 residues. V shed 5 bases and J shed 1 base, with 17 bases lying between them. Germline CDR1 is SGHTA and CDR2 is FQGNSA. The CDR3 coding sequence is TGTGCCAGCAGCGTCCCGGGGGGACGGATTAACTATGGCTACACCTTC. Its protein product is CASSVPGGRINYGYTF.

V gene TRBV19 combines with J gene TRBJ2-7, with 8 bases lining up with TRBD2. Losses at the gene ends were 5 bases for V and 2 bases for J; bases not matched to a gene: 8. Germline-derived CDR1 and CDR2 are LNHDA and SQIVND (reference sequence). This CDR3 is 15 amino acids long. This chain's CDR3 is CASSPQRELPYEQYF. The CDR3, as DNA: TGTGCCAGTAGTCCCCAGCGGGAGTTGCCCTACGAGCAGTACTTC.

The CDR3: CASSLGTGGRYGYTF. CDR3 nucleotide sequence: TGTGCCAGCAGTTTGGGGACAGGGGGCCGGTATGGCTACACCTTC. V gene TRBV27 combines with J gene TRBJ1-2; 12 nucleotides line up with TRBD1. The CDR3 spans 15 residues. Germline CDR1 reads MNHEY; CDR2 reads SMNVEV (reference sequence). The J segment lost 5 bases and the V segment lost 3 bases, leaving 4 bases of the junction unmatched.

This clone was counted between two and nine times. The chain employs TRBV5-6 and TRBJ2-7; 8 bases align to TRBD2. Losses at the gene ends were 2 bases for V and 3 bases for J; bases not matched to a gene: 4. Germline V gene sequence: CDR1 SGHDT, CDR2 YYEEEE. This CDR3 has 14 amino acids. The CDR3, as DNA: TGTGCCAGCAGCTTAGGACTAGCTATCTACGAGCAGTACTTC. It encodes CASSLGLAIYEQYF. Variable domain in full (rest from reference TRBV5-6 and TRBJ2-7): DAGVTQSPTHLIKTRGQQVTLRCSPKSGHDTVSWYQQALGQGPQFIFQYYEEEERQRGNFPDRFSGHQFPNYSSELNVNALLLGDSALYLCASSLGLAIYEQYFGPGTRLTVT.

V and J are TRBV11-2 and TRBJ1-2, with D possibly TRBD1 on 6 matching bases. The germline gives CDR1 SGHAT, CDR2 FQNNGV. There are 17 residues in the CDR3. Trimming took off 1 base at V and 1 base at J, with 16 bases between the two ends. The CDR3 DNA follows: TGTGCCAGCAGCTTAGGCTCGGGACACCGAGTTAACTATGGCTACACCTTC. As protein: CASSLGSGHRVNYGYTF.

This chain uses TRBV27 with TRBJ2-1; possibly TRBD2 for D (6 bases). Looked up from germline, CDR1 is MNHEY and CDR2 is SMNVEV (reference sequence). V lost 2 bases to trimming and J lost 7 bases, with 12 bases between them. This CDR3 contains 14 residues. The chain's CDR3 is CASSLGGGKNEQFF. The CDR3 region has the DNA TGTGCCAGCAGTTTAGGGGGAGGTAAAAATGAGCAGTTCTTC.

The chain employs TRBV24-1 and TRBJ1-5; TRBD1 agrees at 7 bases. CDR1 is KGHDR and CDR2 is SFDVKD in the germline V gene. Trimming at V came to 7 bases and at J to 0 bases, leaving 8 bases not matched to a gene. The CDR3 contains 16 residues. The chain's CDR3 is CATSQGGWDSNQPQHF. The CDR3 bases are TGTGCCACCAGCCAGGGGGGCTGGGATAGCAATCAGCCCCAGCATTTT.

This clone was seen more than once but under ten times. The CDR3 DNA is TGCGCCAGCAGCGAACAGGGGGCGAGGGGCTACACCTTC. It translates to CASSEQGARGYTF. The chain is built from TRBV5-1 and TRBJ1-2; 9 positions agree with TRBD1. After removal of 4 bases from V and 8 bases from J, the junction contained 6 bases not matched to a gene. Per germline, CDR1 SGHRS and CDR2 YFSETQ. The CDR3 sequence is 13 residues long.

This chain uses TRBV7-2 with TRBJ1-4; tentatively, D is TRBD1 (6 bases). Trimming cost V 1 base and J 5 bases, with 11 bases left between them. This CDR3 is 15 amino acids long. Germline V gene lookup returns CDR1 SGHTA and CDR2 FQGNSA. The CDR3 region has the DNA TGTGCCAGCAGCTTAGTGGGGGGGGCCAATGAAAAACTGTTTTTT. Its protein is CASSLVGGANEKLFF.

The chain uses TRBV4-1 and TRBJ1-4, with 9 nucleotides matching TRBD1. Per germline, CDR1 MGHRA and CDR2 YSYEKL. This CDR3 spans 18 amino acids. V shed 2 bases, J shed 2 bases, and the junction held 9 bases outside the gene matches. The CDR3 DNA reads TGCGCCAGCAGCCAACGCCCAGGACAGGGGAAGACTAATGAAAAACTGTTTTTT. It specifies CASSQRPGQGKTNEKLFF.

The chain couples TRBV14 to TRBJ2-1, with a possible D match to TRBD2 (5 bases). Deletions cut 1 base from V and 0 bases from J, with 10 bases between. In germline, CDR1 is SGHDN, CDR2 FVKESK. The CDR3 loop spans 16 amino acids. Written as DNA, the CDR3 is TGTGCCAGCAGCCAAGGAAGACTATACTCCTACAATGAGCAGTTCTTC. It yields the protein CASSQGRLYSYNEQFF.

V is TRBV5-1 and J is TRBJ2-1; 8 bases are a match to TRBD2. V lost 5 bases, J lost 3 bases, and 7 bases stayed unmatched. This CDR3 is 15 amino acids long. CDR1 and CDR2 from the germline V gene are SGHRS and YFSETQ. The DNA of the CDR3 is TGCGCCAGCAGAGAGAGCGGGGGAAACTACAATGAGCAGTTCTTC. The encoded protein is CASRESGGNYNEQFF.

The gene calls are TRBV7-2 and TRBJ2-7; 8 bases align to TRBD2. V gave up 5 bases and J gave up 2 bases; unmatched junction bases: 5. The CDR3 consists of 14 residues. CDR1 and CDR2 from the germline V gene are SGHTA and FQGNSA. CDR3 protein: CASSPPGLAYEQYF. Written as DNA, the CDR3 is TGTGCCAGCAGCCCCCCGGGACTAGCCTACGAGCAGTACTTC.

The CDR3 DNA reads TGTGCCAGTAGTCTCGACAGGGGTACCGGGGAGCTGTTTTTT. Protein product: CASSLDRGTGELFF. V is TRBV19 and J is TRBJ2-2; 8 positions match TRBD1. Trimming cost V 5 bases and J 5 bases; bases outside gene matches: 4. Germline CDR1 is LNHDA and CDR2 is SQIVND (reference sequence). The CDR3 consists of 14 residues.

V is TRBV5-1 and J is TRBJ1-5; 8 bases are a match to TRBD1. The trim removed 3 bases at V and 7 bases at J, leaving 6 bases unmatched. Germline assignment: CDR1 SGHRS and CDR2 YFSETQ. The CDR3 extends over 14 amino acids. The CDR3 region has the DNA TGCGCCAGCAGCTACTCAGGGGGCGGACAGCCCCAGCATTTT. Its translation is CASSYSGGGQPQHF.

This CDR3 is CASSQGGSRLLETQYF. CDR3 nucleotide sequence: TGTGCCAGCAGCCAAGGTGGTAGCCGGCTGCTGGAGACCCAGTACTTC. The chain joins TRBV3-1 (or the pseudogene TRBV3-2) to TRBJ2-5; D is ambiguous. V lost 1 base, J lost 5 bases, and 17 bases lay in between. Germline V CDR1 and CDR2: LGHDT, YNNKEL (reference sequence). This CDR3 spans 16 amino acids.

This chain connects TRBV6-2 or TRBV6-3 to TRBJ2-3; a possible D gene is TRBD1 (6 bases). The CDR3 is 16 residues long. Trimming pared 5 bases from V and 1 base from J, leaving 16 bases between. Per germline, CDR1 MNHEY and CDR2 SVGEGT. The CDR3 bases are TGTGCCAGCAGTAGACGCCAGGGGATACGCACAGATACGCAGTATTTT. Amino acids: CASSRRQGIRTDTQYF.

This chain links TRBV11-3 with TRBJ2-1; weak D call: TRBD1 (5 bases). Germline V CDR1 and CDR2: SGHNT, YENEEA. Trimming cost V 6 bases and J 5 bases, with 8 bases left between them. There are 12 residues in the CDR3. The CDR3 protein is CASSSRDNEQFF. CDR3 sequence (DNA): TGTGCCAGCAGTAGCAGGGACAATGAGCAGTTCTTC.